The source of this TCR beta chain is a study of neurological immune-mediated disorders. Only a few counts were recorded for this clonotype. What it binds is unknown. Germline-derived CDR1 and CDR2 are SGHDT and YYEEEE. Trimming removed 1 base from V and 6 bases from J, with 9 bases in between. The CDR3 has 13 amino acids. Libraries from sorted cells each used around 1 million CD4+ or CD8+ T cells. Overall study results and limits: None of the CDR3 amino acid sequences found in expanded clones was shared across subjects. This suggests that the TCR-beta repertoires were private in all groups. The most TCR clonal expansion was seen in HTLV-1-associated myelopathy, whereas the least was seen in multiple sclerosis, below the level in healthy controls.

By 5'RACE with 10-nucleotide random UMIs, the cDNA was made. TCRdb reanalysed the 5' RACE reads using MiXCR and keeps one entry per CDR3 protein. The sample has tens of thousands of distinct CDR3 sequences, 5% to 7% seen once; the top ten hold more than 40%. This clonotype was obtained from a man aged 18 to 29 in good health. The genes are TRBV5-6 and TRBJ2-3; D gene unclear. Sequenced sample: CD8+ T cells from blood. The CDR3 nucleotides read TGTGCCAGCAGCTTGCAGAATCCTGATACGCAGTATTTT. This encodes CASSLQNPDTQYF.